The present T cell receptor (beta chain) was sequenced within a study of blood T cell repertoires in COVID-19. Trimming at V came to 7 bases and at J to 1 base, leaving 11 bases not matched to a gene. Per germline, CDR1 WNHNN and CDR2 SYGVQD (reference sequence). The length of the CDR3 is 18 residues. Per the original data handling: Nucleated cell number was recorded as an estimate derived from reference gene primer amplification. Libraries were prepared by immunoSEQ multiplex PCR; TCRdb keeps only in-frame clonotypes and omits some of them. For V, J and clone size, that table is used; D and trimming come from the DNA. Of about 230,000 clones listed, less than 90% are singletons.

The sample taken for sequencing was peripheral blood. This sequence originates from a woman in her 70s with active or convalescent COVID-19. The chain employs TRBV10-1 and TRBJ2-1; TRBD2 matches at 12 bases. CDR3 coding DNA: TGCGCCAGCAAGGGGACTAGCGGGCCTAGGGGGTCCTACAATGAGCAGTTCTTC. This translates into CASKGTSGPRGSYNEQFF.